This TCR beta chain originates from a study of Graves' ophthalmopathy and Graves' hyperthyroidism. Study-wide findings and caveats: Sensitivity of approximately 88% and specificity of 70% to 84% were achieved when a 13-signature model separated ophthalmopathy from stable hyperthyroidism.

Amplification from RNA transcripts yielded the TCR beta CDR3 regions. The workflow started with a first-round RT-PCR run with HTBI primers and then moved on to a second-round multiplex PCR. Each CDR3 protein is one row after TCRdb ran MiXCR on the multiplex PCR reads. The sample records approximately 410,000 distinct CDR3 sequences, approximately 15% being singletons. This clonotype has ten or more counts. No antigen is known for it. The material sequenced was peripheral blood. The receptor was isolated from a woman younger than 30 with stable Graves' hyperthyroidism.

As DNA, the CDR3 is TGTGCCAGCACCCAAGGAACGGACAGCTACACCGGGGAGCTGTTTTTT. Protein: CASTQGTDSYTGELFF. This sequence joins TRBV6-1 and TRBJ2-2, with D perhaps TRBD1 (6 bases). Germline loops: CDR1 MNHNS, CDR2 SASEGT. The CDR3 runs 16 residues. The V end lost 7 bases, the J end lost 3 bases, and 18 bases lay between the germline ends.